The T cell receptor beta chain under discussion was sequenced for a study of beta chain features in type 1 diabetes. Study-level information: Healthy donors resembled patients in age, gender and cell yields. The study, taken as a whole, reports: In the patient group, naive, central memory and Treg TCRB repertoires seemed more alike than in the healthy donor group. Cells carrying high TCR expression could end up over-represented when cDNA is sequenced.

The CDR3 totals 15 residues. The trim removed 5 bases at V and 6 bases at J, leaving 9 bases unmatched. Germline CDR1 MDHEN, CDR2 SYDVKM. This clone has a handful of counts. Its target is unknown. Sorted cells reached over 98% purity in every population. All of the isolated RNA was reverse transcribed, so expressed TCRB transcripts were sequenced. Only in-frame clones appear in the TCRdb table, and some are missing; sequencing was by immunoSEQ multiplex PCR. The table records 130,000 to 150,000 clones, approximately 9.2% of them present only once. The chain uses TRBV28 and TRBJ2-3; 9 bases are a match to TRBD2. The TCR was taken from a man in his late teens or twenties in good health. Sequencing was carried out using central memory CD4+ T cells from blood. The CDR3 DNA is TGTGCCAGCAGTGACCCGCGGGGGGGAAGGGATACGCAGTATTTT. This encodes CASSDPRGGRDTQYF.